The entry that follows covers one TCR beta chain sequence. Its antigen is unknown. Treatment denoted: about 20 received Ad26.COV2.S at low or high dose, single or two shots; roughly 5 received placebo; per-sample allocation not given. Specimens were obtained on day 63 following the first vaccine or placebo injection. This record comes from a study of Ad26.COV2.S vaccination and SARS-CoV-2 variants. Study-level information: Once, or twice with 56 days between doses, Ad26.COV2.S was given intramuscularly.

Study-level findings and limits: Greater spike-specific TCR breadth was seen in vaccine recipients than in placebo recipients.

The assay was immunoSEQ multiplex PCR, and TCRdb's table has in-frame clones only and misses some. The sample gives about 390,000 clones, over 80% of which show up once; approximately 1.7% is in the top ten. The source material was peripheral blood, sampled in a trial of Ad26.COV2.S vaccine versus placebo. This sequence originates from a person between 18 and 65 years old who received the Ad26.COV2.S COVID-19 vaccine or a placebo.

The CDR3 region is CASSLGGGGVNTGELFF. CDR3 bases: TGTGCCAGCAGCTTAGGAGGTGGGGGAGTGAACACCGGGGAGCTGTTTTTT. V usage is TRBV11-2 and J usage is TRBJ2-2; D could derive from TRBD1 or TRBD2 (5 bases each). Deletions cut 1 base from V and 1 base from J, with 13 bases between. CDR1 is SGHAT and CDR2 is FQNNGV in the germline V gene. The CDR3 is 17 residues long.